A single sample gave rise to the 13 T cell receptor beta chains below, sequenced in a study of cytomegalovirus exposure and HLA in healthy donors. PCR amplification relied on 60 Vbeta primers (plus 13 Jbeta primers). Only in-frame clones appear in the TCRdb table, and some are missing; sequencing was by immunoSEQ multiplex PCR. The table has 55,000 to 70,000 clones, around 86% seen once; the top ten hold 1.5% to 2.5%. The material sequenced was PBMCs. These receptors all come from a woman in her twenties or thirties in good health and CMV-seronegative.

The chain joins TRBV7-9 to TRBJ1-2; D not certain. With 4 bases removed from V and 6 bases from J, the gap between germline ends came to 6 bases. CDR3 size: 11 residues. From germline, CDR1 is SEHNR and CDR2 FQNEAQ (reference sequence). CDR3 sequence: CASSSLDGYTF. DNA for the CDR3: TGTGCCAGCAGCTCCTTAGATGGCTACACCTTC.

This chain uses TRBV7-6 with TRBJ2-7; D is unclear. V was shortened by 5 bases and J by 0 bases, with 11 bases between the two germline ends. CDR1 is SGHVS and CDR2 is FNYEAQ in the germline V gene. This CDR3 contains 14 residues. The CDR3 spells CASSAITSSYEQYF. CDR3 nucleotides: TGTGCCAGCAGCGCAATCACGAGCTCCTACGAGCAGTACTTC.

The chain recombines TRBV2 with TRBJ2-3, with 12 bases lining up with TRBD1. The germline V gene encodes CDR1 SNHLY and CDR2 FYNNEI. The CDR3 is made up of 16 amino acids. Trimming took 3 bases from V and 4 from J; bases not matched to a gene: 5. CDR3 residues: CASSEIGTGGPDTQYF. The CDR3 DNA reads TGTGCCAGCAGTGAGATTGGGACAGGGGGCCCAGATACGCAGTATTTT. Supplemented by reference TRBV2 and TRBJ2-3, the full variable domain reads EPEVTQTPSHQVTQMGQEVILRCVPISNHLYFYWYRQILGQKVEFLVSFYNNEISEKSEIFDDQFSVERPDGSNFTLKIRSTKLEDSAMYFCASSEIGTGGPDTQYFGPGTRLTVL.

In DNA form, the CDR3 reads TGTGCCAGCAGTAGACAGGGGAATGGCTACACCTTC. As protein: CASSRQGNGYTF. This rearrangement joins TRBV28 to TRBJ1-2, with 8 bases identical to TRBD1. This CDR3 contains 12 residues. Germline CDR1 reads MDHEN; CDR2 reads SYDVKM. Trimming took 5 bases from V and 6 from J; bases not matched to a gene: 2.

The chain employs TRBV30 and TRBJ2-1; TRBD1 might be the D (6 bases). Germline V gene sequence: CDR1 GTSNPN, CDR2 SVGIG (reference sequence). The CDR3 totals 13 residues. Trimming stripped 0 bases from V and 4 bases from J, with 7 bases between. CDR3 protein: CAWSVTGYNEQFF. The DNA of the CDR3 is TGTGCCTGGAGTGTGACAGGTTACAATGAGCAGTTCTTC.

The CDR3 is CASSPLMTSGAHNEQFF. The CDR3 coding sequence is TGTGCCAGCTCACCACTAATGACTAGCGGGGCTCACAATGAGCAGTTCTTC. The rearrangement joins TRBV18 to TRBJ2-1; 11 bases agree with TRBD2. CDR1 KGHSH and CDR2 LQKENI come from the germline V gene. J lost 5 bases, V lost 1 base, and 7 bases had no gene match. The CDR3 is 17 amino acids.

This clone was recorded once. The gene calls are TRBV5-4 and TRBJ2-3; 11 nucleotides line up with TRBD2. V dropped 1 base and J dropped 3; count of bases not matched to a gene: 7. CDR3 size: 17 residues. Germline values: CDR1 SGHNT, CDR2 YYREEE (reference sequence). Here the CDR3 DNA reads TGTGCCAGCAGCTTGAGTCTAGCGGGAGGTGGGACAGATACGCAGTATTTT. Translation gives CASSLSLAGGGTDTQYF.

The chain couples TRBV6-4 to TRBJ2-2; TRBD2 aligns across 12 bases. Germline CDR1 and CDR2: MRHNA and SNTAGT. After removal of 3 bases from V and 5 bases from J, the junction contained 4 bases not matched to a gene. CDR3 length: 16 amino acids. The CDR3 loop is CASSETSGSGTGELFF. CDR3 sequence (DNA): TGTGCCAGCAGTGAGACTAGCGGGAGTGGGACCGGGGAGCTGTTTTTT.

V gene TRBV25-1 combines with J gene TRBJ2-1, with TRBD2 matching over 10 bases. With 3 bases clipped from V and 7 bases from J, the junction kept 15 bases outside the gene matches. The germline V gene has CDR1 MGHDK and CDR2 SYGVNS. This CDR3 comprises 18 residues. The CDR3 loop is CASSDLSSGRAFGNEQFF. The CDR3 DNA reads TGTGCCAGCAGTGATCTTTCCAGCGGGAGGGCCTTTGGAAATGAGCAGTTCTTC.

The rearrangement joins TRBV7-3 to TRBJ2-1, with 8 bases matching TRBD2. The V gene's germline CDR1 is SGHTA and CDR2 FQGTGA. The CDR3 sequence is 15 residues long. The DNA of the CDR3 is TGTGCAGGATCTAGCGGGCCGAGCTCCTACAATGAGCAGTTCTTC. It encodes CAGSSGPSSYNEQFF.

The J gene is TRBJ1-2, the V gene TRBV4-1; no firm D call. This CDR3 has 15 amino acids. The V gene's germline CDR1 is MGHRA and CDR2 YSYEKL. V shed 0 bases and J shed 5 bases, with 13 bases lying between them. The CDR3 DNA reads TGCGCCAGCAGCCAAGATGAAGGCAGGACTTATGGCTACACCTTC. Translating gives CASSQDEGRTYGYTF.

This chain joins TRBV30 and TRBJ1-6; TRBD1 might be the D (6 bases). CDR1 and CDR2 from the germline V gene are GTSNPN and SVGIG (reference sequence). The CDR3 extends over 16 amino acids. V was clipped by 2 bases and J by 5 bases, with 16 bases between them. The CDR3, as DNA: TGTGCCTGGAGTTGGGGGCACCCCTTAGATAATTCACCCCTCCACTTT. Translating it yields CAWSWGHPLDNSPLHF.

In DNA form, the CDR3 reads TGTGCCAGCACTCCCCACGGGGAAGGATCACCCCTCCACTTT. It encodes CASTPHGEGSPLHF. The chain is built from TRBV6-5 and TRBJ1-6; D remains ambiguous. The germline V and J ends were trimmed by 7 bases and 10 bases, with 17 bases remaining between them. Germline V CDR1 and CDR2: MNHEY, SVGAGI. The CDR3 totals 14 residues.